Detailed here is one TCR beta chain. V gave up 8 bases and J gave up 0 bases, with 22 bases separating them. CDR3 length equals 17 residues. CDR1 MNHEY and CDR2 SMNVEV come from the germline V gene (reference sequence). Clones were read by immunoSEQ multiplex PCR, and TCRdb kept only the in-frame ones, dropping some. Of approximately 60,000 clones listed, around 85% are singletons. The data were taken from a study of blood T cell repertoires in COVID-19. The genes are TRBV27 and TRBJ1-1; D perhaps matches TRBD1 (6 bases). The clonotype was recovered from a human donor in a cohort sampled during active COVID-19. Sequenced input: peripheral blood. CDR3 amino acids: CASPRRTFGQMNTEAFF. The CDR3 bases are TGTGCCAGCCCTCGGCGGACCTTTGGACAGATGAACACTGAAGCTTTCTTT.